What follows are 24 T cell receptor beta chains derived from one specimen sequenced in a study of tumor-infiltrating lymphocytes in primary liver carcinoma. With 400 to 550 ng total RNA as template and a constant-region primer, TCR beta cDNA was made. Library construction for TCR beta comprised three nested multiplex PCR rounds performed with slightly modified ARM-PCR. TRBV1-TRBV30 forward and Cbeta reverse primers drove the first two approximately 10-cycle rounds. TCRdb reprocessed the multiplex PCR reads with MiXCR, giving one entry per CDR3 protein. The sample lists 95,000 to 100,000 distinct CDR3 sequences, approximately 70% occurring once. Total RNA and DNA came together from approximately 20-30 mg of bulk tissue without cell sorting. The sequencing input was liver tumor tissue from sampling region 2. Documented subset: tumor region T2, inferior pole. These receptors were collected from a woman aged 55-70 years with primary liver carcinoma and hepatitis B virus infection.

The chain employs TRBV11-2 and TRBJ2-7, with TRBD2 matching over 9 bases. The CDR3 is made up of 16 amino acids. Unmatched junction bases numbered 11, after V lost 5 bases and J lost 3 bases. Per the germline V gene, CDR1 is SGHAT and CDR2 is FQNNGV. This chain's CDR3 is CASSQHLGTSSYEQYF. CDR3 bases: TGTGCCAGCAGCCAACATTTGGGGACTAGCAGCTACGAGCAGTACTTC.

Of note for this clonotype: One end of the junction does not line up with germline, which may come from a read error. This rearrangement joins TRBV7-8 to TRBJ2-2; 7 nucleotides align to TRBD1. CDR3 length: 15 residues. Germline V gene sequence: CDR1 SGHVS, CDR2 FQNEAQ. The CDR3 protein is CAGSLRTGNTGELFF. The CDR3 DNA reads TGTGCCGGCAGCTTACGGACAGGCAACACTGGGGAGCTGTTTTTT.

This clonotype was detected only once. One end of the junction does not line up with germline, which may come from a read error. This CDR3 is CSIGTSSQPQHF. DNA of the CDR3: TGCAGCATTGGGACCTCTTCTCAGCCCCAGCATTTC. V and J are TRBV29-1 and TRBJ1-5; a weak D match, TRBD1 (5 bases). CDR1 is SQVTM, CDR2 ANQGSEA, per germline. The CDR3 covers 12 residues.

Worth noting for this clonotype: This may be a read error: a much more frequent sequence differs by one nucleotide. The chain recombines TRBV5-5 with TRBJ2-3; either TRBD1 or TRBD2 may fit D (5 bases each). This CDR3 is 13 amino acids long. Germline V gives CDR1 SGHKS, CDR2 YYEKEE (reference sequence). V was trimmed by 4 bases and J by 6 bases, leaving 12 bases between them. CDR3 protein: CASSRGEGDTQYF. In DNA, the CDR3 is TGTGCCAGCAGCAGAGGAGAGGGGGATACGCAGTATTTT.

The chain combines TRBV28 with TRBJ2-5; D possibly uses TRBD1 or TRBD2 (5 bases each). V shed 5 bases and J shed 5 bases, with 12 bases lying between them. Per the germline V gene, CDR1 is MDHEN and CDR2 is SYDVKM. The CDR3 sequence is 13 residues long. For the CDR3, the DNA is TGTGCCAGCAGTCGGACGGGGCAGGAGACCCAGTACTTC. It yields the protein CASSRTGQETQYF.

To note about this clonotype: Since no conserved phenylalanine or tryptophan closes the CDR3, a read error is the likely cause. No DNA is shown, since the ends of the CDR3 on it are uncertain; the CDR3 is the one TCRdb lists. The chain has TRBV5-1 and TRBJ1-2; the table's D gene call, TRBD1, was not cross checked with the DNA. The CDR3 is 13 amino acids in total, end residues counted. Germline V gene data show CDR1 as SGHRS and CDR2 as YFSETQ. The CDR3 region is CASRSTGDYGYTL.

This clonotype was seen once. A clone one base away is much larger, so this may be a read error. The CDR3 region is CASSSSGTGQHTEAFF. In nucleotides, the CDR3 is TGTGCCAGCAGCTCCTCCGGGACAGGGCAACACACTGAAGCTTTCTTT. The chain recombines TRBV7-9 with TRBJ1-1; 9 bases match TRBD1. Per germline, CDR1 SEHNR and CDR2 FQNEAQ (reference sequence). V trimming: 4 bases; J trimming: 3 bases; junction bases outside the gene matches: 9. The CDR3 sequence is 16 residues long.

In the case of this clonotype: Mismatch with germline at one junction end may stem from a read error. The chain recombines TRBV11-2 with TRBJ2-4; no definite D call. The CDR3 runs to 12 residues. Germline CDR1 SGHAT, CDR2 FQNNGV. The CDR3 reads CANSSVPNIQYF. The CDR3 coding sequence is TGTGCCAACAGCTCAGTTCCGAACATTCAGTACTTC.

The chain is built from TRBV11-2 and TRBJ2-1, with D tentatively TRBD1 or TRBD2 (5 bases each). The CDR3 covers 13 residues. Germline V gene data show CDR1 as SGHAT and CDR2 as FQNNGV. The V end lost 3 bases, the J end lost 10 bases, and 13 bases lay between the germline ends. The CDR3 DNA is TGTGCCAGCAGCTTCACTAGGGGCGTGGAGCAGTTCTTC. Translation gives CASSFTRGVEQFF.

The table lists this clonotype with many counts. The V gene is TRBV12-3 or TRBV12-4, the J gene TRBJ1-1; tentative D call: TRBD1 (5 bases). This CDR3 has 14 amino acids. V was pared by 3 bases and J by 4 bases, with 12 bases between. The CDR3 region is CASSLGVLATEAFF. The CDR3 DNA sequence: TGTGCCAGCAGTTTGGGGGTACTGGCCACTGAAGCTTTCTTT.

The rearrangement uses TRBV11-3 and TRBJ2-1; 13 bases are a match to TRBD2. Germline V CDR1 and CDR2: SGHNT, YENEEA. Trimming took 5 bases from V and 9 from J; bases not matched to a gene: 10. There are 16 residues in the CDR3. CDR3 sequence (DNA): TGTGCCAGCAGCCTCGGACTAGCGGGAGCGGGGAGTGAGCAGTTCTTC. It encodes CASSLGLAGAGSEQFF.

With regard to this clonotype: A clone one base away is much larger, so this may be a read error. The chain carries TRBV10-2 and TRBJ1-2, with D possibly matching TRBD1 (6 bases). Deletions cut 6 bases from V and 3 bases from J, with 17 bases between. Germline-derived CDR1 and CDR2 are WSHSY and SAAADI. CDR3 size: 15 residues. CDR3 sequence (DNA): TGCGCCAGCAGCCGAGGGGGGACCGCCGACTATGGCTACACCTTC. Protein sequence: CASSRGGTADYGYTF.

Regarding this clonotype: It may be a read error: a sequence one base away is much more abundant. The chain couples TRBV7-8 to TRBJ1-5; D is unclear. Germline V CDR1 and CDR2: SGHVS, FQNEAQ. The CDR3 runs to 14 residues. CDR3 region: CASSWTRRDQSQHF. CDR3 DNA: TGTGCCAGCAGCTGGACTAGGAGGGATCAGTCCCAGCATTTT. Drawing the rest from reference TRBV7-8 and TRBJ1-5, the complete variable domain is GAGVSQSPRYKVAKRGQDVALRCDPISGHVSLFWYQQALGQGPEFLTYFQNEAQLDKSGLPSDRFFAERPEGSVSTLKIQRTQQEDSAVYLCASSWTRRDQSQHFGDGTRLSIL.

Concerning this clonotype itself: An end of the junction differs from the germline gene, which may be a read error. This CDR3 is CTSSIDRHTRDTQYF. The DNA for the CDR3 is TGTACCAGCAGCATAGATCGACATACTAGAGATACGCAGTATTTT. The chain links TRBV11-3 to TRBJ2-3; weak D call: TRBD2 (5 bases). This CDR3 is 15 amino acids long. The germline CDR1 and CDR2 sequences are SGHNT and YENEEA.

The chain couples TRBV19 to TRBJ1-1; TRBD1 is a possible D gene (5 bases). V was pared by 6 bases and J by 11 bases, with 13 bases between. The CDR3 consists of 11 residues. Germline CDR1 LNHDA, CDR2 SQIVND (reference sequence). The CDR3 loop is CASSAQGPAFF. Written as DNA, the CDR3 is TGTGCCAGTAGCGCCCAGGGACCCGCTTTCTTT.

With respect to this clonotype: One end of the junction varies from germline; a read error may be responsible. The CDR3 loop reads CATSSRRGYEETQYF. CDR3 coding DNA: TGTGCCACCAGCTCCCGTCGGGGGTACGAAGAGACCCAGTACTTC. The chain combines TRBV11-2 with TRBJ2-5; possible D gene TRBD2, 6 bases. Per germline, CDR1 SGHAT and CDR2 FQNNGV. The CDR3 covers 15 residues.

For this clonotype: This sequence may be a read error, since a much larger clone differs from it by one base. The chain uses TRBV7-3 and TRBJ2-2, with a possible D match to TRBD2 (6 bases). Looked up from germline, CDR1 is SGHTA and CDR2 is FQGTGA. The CDR3 is 15 amino acids. CDR3 in amino acids: CANSLNGGYSGELFF. CDR3 nucleotides: TGTGCCAACAGCTTAAATGGAGGGTACAGCGGGGAGCTGTTTTTT.

As concerns this clonotype: With a much larger clone just one base away, this may be a read error. The rearrangement uses TRBV4-1 and TRBJ1-1; D not resolved. The CDR3 totals 17 residues. Trimming pared 0 bases from V and 3 bases from J, leaving 17 bases between. Germline CDR1 is MGHRA and CDR2 is YSYEKL. CDR3 in amino acids: CASSQEPRRALDTEAFF. The DNA of the CDR3 is TGCGCCAGCAGCCAAGAGCCACGGAGAGCCTTGGACACTGAAGCTTTCTTT.

Details on this clonotype: One base away lies a much larger clone, so this may be a sequencing read error. This chain connects TRBV5-4 to TRBJ2-4; 7 nucleotides line up with TRBD1. Germline CDR1 is SGHNT and CDR2 is YYREEE (reference sequence). Germline trimming cut 7 bases from V and 6 bases from J; bases unmatched to any gene: 10. The CDR3 is 14 residues long. CDR3: CASGREGAGNIQYF. DNA of the CDR3: TGTGCCAGCGGCCGAGAGGGGGCGGGAAACATTCAGTACTTC.

The genes are TRBV5-1 and TRBJ2-1, with a weak D call TRBD2 (6 bases). In germline, CDR1 is SGHRS, CDR2 YFSETQ. Trimming removed 5 bases at V and 10 bases at J, with 19 bases between. CDR3 length equals 14 residues. As DNA, the CDR3 is TGCGCCAGCAGTCCCGGACTAACGGGGGAGGAGCAGTTCTTC. Amino acids: CASSPGLTGEEQFF.

Notes on this clonotype: At one boundary the junction diverges from the germline segment, which might be a read error. The chain carries TRBV7-8 and TRBJ2-7, with D perhaps TRBD1 (5 bases). Looked up from germline, CDR1 is SGHVS and CDR2 is FQNEAQ. The CDR3 spans 13 residues. This chain's CDR3 is CASGSDSLYERYF. CDR3 in DNA: TGTGCCAGCGGCTCTGACAGCCTCTACGAGCGGTACTTC.

Notes on this clonotype: The junction shows a germline mismatch at one end, possibly a read error. The V call is TRBV29-1, the J call TRBJ1-2, with D possibly being TRBD1 (5 bases). CDR1 SQVTM and CDR2 ANQGSEA come from the germline V gene. This CDR3 has 13 amino acids. The CDR3: CSVEQGGGYVYTF. The CDR3 DNA reads TGCAGCGTTGAGCAGGGCGGTGGCTATGTCTACACCTTC.

This clonotype was recorded at least ten times. The rearrangement joins TRBV29-1 to TRBJ2-4, with a tentative D call TRBD1 (7 bases). Germline V CDR1 and CDR2: SQVTM, ANQGSEA. The CDR3 is 15 residues long. Between the trimmed V and J ends, which lost 6 bases and 4 bases, there was a span of 19 bases. The CDR3 spells CSVWRGDSAKNIQYF. The CDR3 DNA reads as TGCAGCGTCTGGAGGGGGGACAGCGCTAAAAACATTCAGTACTTC.

As concerns this clonotype: Given the absence of the conserved phenylalanine or tryptophan at the CDR3 end, a read error is likely. Because the CDR3's place on the DNA is in doubt, the DNA is left out and the CDR3 is given as listed by TCRdb. Here the CDR3 reads CASSQDLAIQETQYL. The chain links TRBV14 to TRBJ2-5. The CDR3 contains 15 residues when both ends are counted. CDR1 SGHDN and CDR2 FVKESK come from the germline V gene.